This is a list of T cell receptor beta chains from one sample in a study of patients and donors after allogeneic stem cell transplantation. TCRdb redid the calling of the RT-PCR reads with MiXCR, one entry per CDR3 protein. The sample includes about a million distinct CDR3 sequences, around 17% of them seen just once. Sequencing was performed on blood, either unsorted or a sorted T cell fraction (not recorded which). Receptor source: a human donor who was either an allogeneic HSCT recipient or a stem cell or donor lymphocyte infusion donor (not recorded which). It is not recorded whose cells these are; they may come from a transplant donor. The CDR3 runs from the conserved cysteine through the conserved F or W. Each record gives: D gene, V gene, clone size, J gene, CDR3 DNA, CDR3 protein. A D gene is named only where the DNA matches it firmly. Size is stated for part of the rows, as once, few or many counts, or as a class when the clone is expanded.

d_gene: .; v_gene: TRBV9; abundance: .; j_gene: TRBJ1-1; CDR3nt: TGTGCCAGCAGCGTAGACTCGGGGGTCACGGGTGAAGCTTTCTTT; CDR3aa: CASSVDSGVTGEAFF
d_gene: .; v_gene: TRBV12-3/TRBV12-4; abundance: .; j_gene: TRBJ2-3; CDR3nt: TGTGCCAGCCTGGCTCGTGGGGGCGCAGGGGATACGCAGTATTTT; CDR3aa: CASLARGGAGDTQYF
d_gene: .; v_gene: TRBV9; abundance: few; j_gene: TRBJ2-1; CDR3nt: TGTGCCAGCAGCGCAGAACCCCCGAGTCCATACAATGAGCAGTTCTTC; CDR3aa: CASSAEPPSPYNEQFF
d_gene: .; v_gene: TRBV6-1; abundance: .; j_gene: TRBJ2-7; CDR3nt: TGTGCCAGCAGCAAGGACTGGATCTACGAGCAGTACTTC; CDR3aa: CASSKDWIYEQYF
d_gene: .; v_gene: TRBV20-1; abundance: .; j_gene: TRBJ1-6; CDR3nt: TGCAGTGCTAGAGAAGGTTGGCGGAGCTCCTATAATTCACCCCTCCACTTT; CDR3aa: CSAREGWRSSYNSPLHF
d_gene: TRBD2; v_gene: TRBV27; abundance: few; j_gene: TRBJ2-1; CDR3nt: TGTGCCAGCAGTCCCCTAGCGGGAGGCAATGAGCAGTTCTTC; CDR3aa: CASSPLAGGNEQFF
d_gene: .; v_gene: TRBV5-6; abundance: many; j_gene: TRBJ2-1; CDR3nt: TGTGCCAGCAGCTTGCTAGGGATGCATGAGCAGTTCTTC; CDR3aa: CASSLLGMHEQFF
d_gene: .; v_gene: TRBV4-1; abundance: .; j_gene: TRBJ2-7; CDR3nt: TGCGCCAGCAGCCAAGATGGCTCGGTATCCTACGAGCAGTACTTC; CDR3aa: CASSQDGSVSYEQYF
d_gene: .; v_gene: TRBV25-1; abundance: few; j_gene: TRBJ2-7; CDR3nt: TGTGCCAGCAGCCCGCGCAGGGGTGCCTCCTACGAGCAGTACTTC; CDR3aa: CASSPRRGASYEQYF
d_gene: .; v_gene: TRBV29-1; abundance: few; j_gene: TRBJ2-3; CDR3nt: TGCAGCCCTTTTCGGGTATTAACAGATACGCAGTATTTT; CDR3aa: CSPFRVLTDTQYF
d_gene: TRBD2; v_gene: TRBV4-3; abundance: .; j_gene: TRBJ2-3; CDR3nt: TGCGCCAGCAGCCAAGAAACTAGCGGCCGTACGCAGTATTTT; CDR3aa: CASSQETSGRTQYF
d_gene: .; v_gene: TRBV5-1; abundance: .; j_gene: TRBJ1-3; CDR3nt: TGCGCCAGCAGCTTGGAGCCAGGCCTATCTGGAAACACCATATATTTT; CDR3aa: CASSLEPGLSGNTIYF
d_gene: .; v_gene: TRBV7-9; abundance: few; j_gene: TRBJ2-5; CDR3nt: TGTGCCAGCAGTCCCGTGTCAGGGGGGGAGACCCAGTACTTC; CDR3aa: CASSPVSGGETQYF
d_gene: .; v_gene: TRBV7-9; abundance: .; j_gene: TRBJ1-5; CDR3nt: TGTGCCAGCAGCTTGGGGAGTGATGATCATCAGCCCCAGCATTTT; CDR3aa: CASSLGSDDHQPQHF
d_gene: .; v_gene: TRBV20-1; abundance: many; j_gene: TRBJ1-5; CDR3nt: TGCAGTGCTAGAGATATACGGAACAATCAGCCCCAGCATTTT; CDR3aa: CSARDIRNNQPQHF
d_gene: .; v_gene: TRBV12-3/TRBV12-4; abundance: few; j_gene: TRBJ2-3; CDR3nt: TGTGCCAGCAGCAGATGGGGAGTAAATACGCAGTATTTT; CDR3aa: CASSRWGVNTQYF
d_gene: .; v_gene: TRBV30; abundance: few; j_gene: TRBJ2-7; CDR3nt: TGTGCCTGGAGTTGGAGGGGCTACGAGCAGTACTTC; CDR3aa: CAWSWRGYEQYF
d_gene: TRBD2; v_gene: TRBV6-5; abundance: .; j_gene: TRBJ2-7; CDR3nt: TGTGCCAGCAGTTACTCCCCCGGGACTATAGGCGAGCAGTACTTC; CDR3aa: CASSYSPGTIGEQYF
d_gene: .; v_gene: TRBV3-1; abundance: few; j_gene: TRBJ2-1; CDR3nt: TGTGCCAGCAGCCAAGGTTCGGGCAGAAGAAATGAGCAGTTCTTC; CDR3aa: CASSQGSGRRNEQFF
d_gene: .; v_gene: TRBV29-1; abundance: .; j_gene: TRBJ1-1; CDR3nt: TGCAGCGTCCGCGGCGGATACACTGAAGCTTTCTTT; CDR3aa: CSVRGGYTEAFF
d_gene: .; v_gene: TRBV5-1; abundance: many; j_gene: TRBJ1-1; CDR3nt: TGCGCCAGCAGCTTGGAAGGCAGTCTGAACACTGAAGCTTTCTTT; CDR3aa: CASSLEGSLNTEAFF
d_gene: TRBD1; v_gene: TRBV29-1; abundance: .; j_gene: TRBJ1-2; CDR3nt: TGCAGCGTTGAAGGGAGGACAGGTGCTAACTATGGCTACACCTTC; CDR3aa: CSVEGRTGANYGYTF
d_gene: .; v_gene: TRBV4-3; abundance: .; j_gene: TRBJ2-2; CDR3nt: TGCGCCAGCAGCCAAGATCTTTCGCCTTCCGGGGAGCTGTTTTTT; CDR3aa: CASSQDLSPSGELFF
d_gene: .; v_gene: TRBV3-1; abundance: few; j_gene: TRBJ2-7; CDR3nt: TGTGCCAGCAGCGTCGGCCACCCATACGAGCAGTACTTC; CDR3aa: CASSVGHPYEQYF
d_gene: .; v_gene: TRBV5-5; abundance: few; j_gene: TRBJ2-2; CDR3nt: TGTGCCAGCAGCCGACCCCCCCGAGACAGAAAGACCGGGGAGCTGTTTTTT; CDR3aa: CASSRPPRDRKTGELFF
d_gene: .; v_gene: TRBV6-1; abundance: few; j_gene: TRBJ1-2; CDR3nt: TGTGCCAGCTATAGGGGGGGAAACTATGGCTACACCTTC; CDR3aa: CASYRGGNYGYTF
d_gene: TRBD1; v_gene: TRBV9; abundance: .; j_gene: TRBJ1-6; CDR3nt: TGTGCCAGCAGCTATAGTCGGACAGGGTTGGATTCACCCCTCCACTTT; CDR3aa: CASSYSRTGLDSPLHF
d_gene: .; v_gene: TRBV5-1; abundance: few; j_gene: TRBJ2-7; CDR3nt: TGCGCCAGCAGAAATAGTCACAGTACCTACGAGCAGTACTTC; CDR3aa: CASRNSHSTYEQYF
d_gene: .; v_gene: TRBV7-2; abundance: .; j_gene: TRBJ2-1; CDR3nt: TGTGCCAGCAGCTTAGCCGGTGGGGGTCCAAACAATGAGCAGTTCTTC; CDR3aa: CASSLAGGGPNNEQFF
d_gene: .; v_gene: TRBV4-2; abundance: few; j_gene: TRBJ2-5; CDR3nt: TGTGCCAGCAGCCTTGAAGGGCCGGCAACCCAAGAGACCCAGTACTTC; CDR3aa: CASSLEGPATQETQYF